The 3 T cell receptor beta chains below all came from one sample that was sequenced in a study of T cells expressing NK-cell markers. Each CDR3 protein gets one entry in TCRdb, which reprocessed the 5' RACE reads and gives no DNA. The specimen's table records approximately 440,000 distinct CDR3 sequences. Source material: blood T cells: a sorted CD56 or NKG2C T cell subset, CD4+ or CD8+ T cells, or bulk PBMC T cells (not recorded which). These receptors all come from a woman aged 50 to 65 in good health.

The CDR3 reads CASRRYGTGTEGQPQHF. This chain connects TRBV6-1 to TRBJ1-5; TCRdb returns TRBD1, unconfirmable since there is no DNA. Germline CDR1 MNHNS, CDR2 SASEGT. This CDR3 region has 17 residues.

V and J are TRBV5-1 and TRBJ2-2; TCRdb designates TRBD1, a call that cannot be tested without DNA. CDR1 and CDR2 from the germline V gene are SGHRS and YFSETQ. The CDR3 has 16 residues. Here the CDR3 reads CASSSRRQPYTGELFF.

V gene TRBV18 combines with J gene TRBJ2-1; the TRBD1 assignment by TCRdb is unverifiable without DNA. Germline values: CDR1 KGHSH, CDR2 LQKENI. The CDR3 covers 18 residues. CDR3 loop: CASSPQGAFTLRDNEQFF.